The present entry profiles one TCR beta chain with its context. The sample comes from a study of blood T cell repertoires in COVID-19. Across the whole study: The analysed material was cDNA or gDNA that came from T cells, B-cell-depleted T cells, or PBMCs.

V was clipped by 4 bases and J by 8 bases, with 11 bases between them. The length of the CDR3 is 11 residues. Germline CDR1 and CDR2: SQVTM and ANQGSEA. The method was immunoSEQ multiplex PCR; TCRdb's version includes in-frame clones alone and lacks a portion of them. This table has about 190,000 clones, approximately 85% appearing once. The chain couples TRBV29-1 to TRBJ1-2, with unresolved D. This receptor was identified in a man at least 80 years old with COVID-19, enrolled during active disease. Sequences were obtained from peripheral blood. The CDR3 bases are TGCAGCGTTGCCACCCCCCGGGGCTACACCTTC. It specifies CSVATPRGYTF.